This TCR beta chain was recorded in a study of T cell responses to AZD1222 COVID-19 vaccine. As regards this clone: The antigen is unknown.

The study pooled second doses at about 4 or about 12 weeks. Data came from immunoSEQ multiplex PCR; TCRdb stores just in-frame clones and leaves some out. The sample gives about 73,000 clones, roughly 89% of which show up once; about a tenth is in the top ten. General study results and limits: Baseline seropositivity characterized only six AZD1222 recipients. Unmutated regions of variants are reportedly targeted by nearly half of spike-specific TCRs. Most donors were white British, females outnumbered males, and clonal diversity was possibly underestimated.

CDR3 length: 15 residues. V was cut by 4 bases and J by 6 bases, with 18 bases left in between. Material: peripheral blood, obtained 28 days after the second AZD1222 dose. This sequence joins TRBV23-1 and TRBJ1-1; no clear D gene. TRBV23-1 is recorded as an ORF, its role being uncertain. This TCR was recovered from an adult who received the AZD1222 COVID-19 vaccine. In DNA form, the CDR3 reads TGCGCCAGCAGTCCCCCCGGGCGCACATCCTCTGAAGCTTTCTTT. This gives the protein CASSPPGRTSSEAFF.